This is a list of T cell receptor beta chains from one sample in a study of OX40 agonist ivuxolimab in advanced cancers. The data were produced by immunoSEQ multiplex PCR, yet TCRdb's version contains in-frame clones alone and is incomplete. The sample consists of about 20,000 clones, about 85% of them appearing once. The material sequenced was CD4+ or CD8+ T cells sorted from blood, taken in a trial of the OX40 agonist ivuxolimab. The receptors stem from an adult with an advanced solid tumor such as melanoma, head and neck, liver or kidney cancer. The CDR3 runs from the conserved cysteine through the conserved F or W. The D gene is left open where the match is weak. Some rows have no size entry. The others give once, few or many, or a class for an expanded clone.

D gene	V gene	J gene	clone size	CDR3 DNA	CDR3 protein
TRBD2	TRBV6-5	TRBJ2-3	.	TGTGCCAGCAGTTACTCGACTAGCGGCACAGATACGCAGTATTTT	CASSYSTSGTDTQYF
.	TRBV7-9	TRBJ1-4	.	TGTGCCAGCAGCTTGGGACACCTTAATGAAAAACTGTTTTTT	CASSLGHLNEKLFF
.	TRBV5-1	TRBJ2-7	once	TGCGCCAGCCGATTTAGCGGCAGGGGAAGCTCCTACGAGCAGTACTTC	CASRFSGRGSSYEQYF
.	TRBV9	TRBJ2-3	.	TGTGCCAGCAGCGTAGTAGCGAACACAGATACGCAGTATTTT	CASSVVANTDTQYF
TRBD1	TRBV29-1	TRBJ2-5	.	TGCAGCGTCGTCGGGACAGGGGGCGAGGAGACCCAGTACTTC	CSVVGTGGEETQYF
.	TRBV27	TRBJ2-7	.	TGTGCCAGCAGTCCCAGGATGACGCCCTACGAGCAGTACTTC	CASSPRMTPYEQYF
.	TRBV2	TRBJ2-7	.	TGTGCCAGCAGCTTGGGTACCGGGTTTAGCAACGAGCAGTACTTC	CASSLGTGFSNEQYF
TRBD2	TRBV6-1	TRBJ2-7	.	TGTGCCAGCAGTGAAGAATGGGTGGGGGGGAACGAGCAGTACTTC	CASSEEWVGGNEQYF
.	TRBV7-8	TRBJ1-1	.	TGTGCCAGCAGCTTAGGGGCAGCGGGAGAAGCTTTCTTT	CASSLGAAGEAFF
.	TRBV10-3	TRBJ1-1	.	TGTGCCATCAGCCCCGGGACTAACACTGAAGCTTTCTTT	CAISPGTNTEAFF
.	TRBV7-9	TRBJ1-4	.	TGTGCCAGCAGCTTAGACGCGGAGTATAATGAAAAACTGTTTTTT	CASSLDAEYNEKLFF
TRBD1	TRBV6-1	TRBJ1-6	medium-sized	TGTGCCAGCAGCCTGGGACAGGGGAACTCACCCCTCCACTTT	CASSLGQGNSPLHF
TRBD1	TRBV5-1	TRBJ1-2	.	TGCGCCAGCAGTTGGACAGGAGGGGATGGCTACACCTTC	CASSWTGGDGYTF
TRBD2	TRBV27	TRBJ2-1	.	TGTGCCAGCAGTTGGGGACAGATAGCGGGGGTCGCCTACAATGAGCAGTTCTTC	CASSWGQIAGVAYNEQFF
.	TRBV5-6	TRBJ2-7	once	TGTGCCAGCAGCTTTGGACGGCCCTACGAGCAGTACTTC	CASSFGRPYEQYF
.	TRBV13	TRBJ2-7	.	TGTGCCAGCAGCTTCAGGGCATCTCAGTACGAGCAGTACTTC	CASSFRASQYEQYF
.	TRBV4-1	TRBJ1-5	.	TGCGCCAGCAGCGAGACGAACCCCTGGAATCAGCCCCAGCATTTT	CASSETNPWNQPQHF
.	TRBV6-4	TRBJ1-5	.	TGTGCCAGCAGTTACGACGGGAGTAGCAATCAGCCCCAGCATTTT	CASSYDGSSNQPQHF
.	TRBV28	TRBJ1-4	.	TGTGCCAGCAGTCCTTCTCAGGGGACTAATGAAAAACTGTTTTTT	CASSPSQGTNEKLFF
.	TRBV5-4	TRBJ2-7	.	TGTGCCAGCAGGGATAAGGGGAAATCCTACGAGCAGTACTTC	CASRDKGKSYEQYF
.	TRBV19	TRBJ2-7	.	TGTGCCAGTAGTGGACTTCAGGAGTACGAGCAGTACTTC	CASSGLQEYEQYF
.	TRBV19	TRBJ1-2	few	TGTGCCAGTAGTTTTCCGGGGATTAACTATGGCTACACCTTC	CASSFPGINYGYTF
.	TRBV5-7	TRBJ1-2	few	TGTGCCAGCAGCCCAAATGACTATGGCTACACCTTC	CASSPNDYGYTF
.	TRBV4-2	TRBJ2-7	.	TGTGCCAGCAGCCAAGAGAGAATGCCGAACGACGAGCAGTACTTC	CASSQERMPNDEQYF
.	TRBV7-9	TRBJ1-5	.	TGTGCCAGCAGCTTAGAGGTCCGGGGGGGAGGTTATAGCAATCAGCCCCAGCATTTT	CASSLEVRGGGYSNQPQHF
TRBD1	TRBV5-1	TRBJ2-7	once	TGCGCCAGCAGCTCCACAGGGGGCTACGAGCAGTACTTC	CASSSTGGYEQYF
TRBD1	TRBV5-5	TRBJ2-2	.	TGTGCCAGCAGCTCCCCGGGACAGGGGGCCCCCGGGGAGCTGTTTTTT	CASSSPGQGAPGELFF
TRBD1	TRBV10-3	TRBJ1-1	.	TGTGCCATCAGCAGACAGGGGACGAACACTGAAGCTTTCTTT	CAISRQGTNTEAFF
.	TRBV6-1	TRBJ1-5	.	TGTGCCAGCAGGGACAGATATAGCAATCAGCCCCAGCATTTT	CASRDRYSNQPQHF